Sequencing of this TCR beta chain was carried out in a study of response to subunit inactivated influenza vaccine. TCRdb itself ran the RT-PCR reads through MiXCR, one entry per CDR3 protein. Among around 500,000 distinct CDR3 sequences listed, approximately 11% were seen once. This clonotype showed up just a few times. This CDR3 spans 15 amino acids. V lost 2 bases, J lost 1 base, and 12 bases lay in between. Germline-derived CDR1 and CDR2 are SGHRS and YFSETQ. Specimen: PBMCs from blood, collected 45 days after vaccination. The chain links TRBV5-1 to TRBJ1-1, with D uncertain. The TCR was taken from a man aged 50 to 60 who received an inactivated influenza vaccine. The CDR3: CASSFSTAKNTEAFF. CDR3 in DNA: TGCGCCAGCAGCTTTTCCACTGCGAAGAACACTGAAGCTTTCTTT.